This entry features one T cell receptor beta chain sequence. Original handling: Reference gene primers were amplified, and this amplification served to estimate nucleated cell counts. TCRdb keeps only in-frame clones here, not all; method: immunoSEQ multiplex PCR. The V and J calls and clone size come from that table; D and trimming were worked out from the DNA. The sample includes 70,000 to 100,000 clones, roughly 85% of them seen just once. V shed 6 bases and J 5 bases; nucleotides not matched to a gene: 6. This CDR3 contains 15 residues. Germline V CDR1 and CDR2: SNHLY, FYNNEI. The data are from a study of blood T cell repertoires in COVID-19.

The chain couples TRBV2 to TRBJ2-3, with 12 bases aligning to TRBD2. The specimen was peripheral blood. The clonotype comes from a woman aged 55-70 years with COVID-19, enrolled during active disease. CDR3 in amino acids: CASRRGLAGRDTQYF. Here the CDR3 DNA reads TGTGCCAGCAGACGAGGACTAGCGGGGCGAGATACGCAGTATTTT.